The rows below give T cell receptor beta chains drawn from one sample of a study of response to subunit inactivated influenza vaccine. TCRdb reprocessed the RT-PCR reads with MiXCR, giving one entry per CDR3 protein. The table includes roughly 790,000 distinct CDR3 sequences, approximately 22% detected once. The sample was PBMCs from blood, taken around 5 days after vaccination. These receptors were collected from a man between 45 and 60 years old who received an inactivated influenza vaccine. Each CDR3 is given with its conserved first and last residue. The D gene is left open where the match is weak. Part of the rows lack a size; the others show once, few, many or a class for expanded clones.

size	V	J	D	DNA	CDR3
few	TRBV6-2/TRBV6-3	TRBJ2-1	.	TGTGCCAGCAGTTCCGCAGCGGTCCACAATGAGCAGTTCTTC	CASSSAAVHNEQFF
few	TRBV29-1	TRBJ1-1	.	TGCAGCGTGTCAGGCGGAGGCACTGAAGCTTTCTTT	CSVSGGGTEAFF
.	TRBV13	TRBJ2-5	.	TGTGCCAGCAGCTTACTAGGGGGAGATGAGGAAGAGACCCAGTACTTC	CASSLLGGDEEETQYF
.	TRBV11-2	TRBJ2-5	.	TGTGCCAGCAGGTTGACAGTGCAAGAGACCCAGTACTTC	CASRLTVQETQYF
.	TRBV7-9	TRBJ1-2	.	TGTGCCAGCAGCCTGGGGGGTATTGGCTACACCTTC	CASSLGGIGYTF
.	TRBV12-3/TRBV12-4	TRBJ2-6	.	TGTGCCAGCAGTGAAACAGCCAGCGTCCTGACTTTC	CASSETASVLTF
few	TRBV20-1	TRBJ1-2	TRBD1	TGCAGTGCCCACCAGGGAGCATACAGGGGGCATGGCTACACCTTC	CSAHQGAYRGHGYTF
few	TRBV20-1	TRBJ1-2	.	TGCAGTGCTAGAGATGTCGGCGGCCCCCGGATGGAGGGCTACACCTTC	CSARDVGGPRMEGYTF
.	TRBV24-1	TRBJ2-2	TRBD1	TGTGCCACCGCTCCCCGGACAGGGGTAAACACCGGGGAGCTGTTTTTT	CATAPRTGVNTGELFF
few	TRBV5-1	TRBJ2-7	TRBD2	TGCGCCAGCAGGTCGACTAGCGGGAGGGCCTACGAGCAGTACTTC	CASRSTSGRAYEQYF
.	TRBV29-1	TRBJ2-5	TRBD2	TGCAGCGTTGAAGGTCTACGGGGGGGGACGGAGACCCAGTACTTC	CSVEGLRGGTETQYF
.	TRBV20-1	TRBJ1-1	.	TGCAGTGCTAGATTACCGGCGGTCACTGAAGCTTTCTTT	CSARLPAVTEAFF
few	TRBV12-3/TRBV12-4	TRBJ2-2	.	TGTGCCAGCAGGCCCCCCGAGAACACCGGGGAGCTGTTTTTT	CASRPPENTGELFF
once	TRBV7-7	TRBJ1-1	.	TGTGCTAGCAGCAGCTACCAAGGGACGGACACTGAAGCTTTCTTT	CASSSYQGTDTEAFF
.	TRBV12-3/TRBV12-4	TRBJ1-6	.	TGTGCCAGCACCCCCGGCAGGGGCCTTAATTCACCCCTCCACTTT	CASTPGRGLNSPLHF